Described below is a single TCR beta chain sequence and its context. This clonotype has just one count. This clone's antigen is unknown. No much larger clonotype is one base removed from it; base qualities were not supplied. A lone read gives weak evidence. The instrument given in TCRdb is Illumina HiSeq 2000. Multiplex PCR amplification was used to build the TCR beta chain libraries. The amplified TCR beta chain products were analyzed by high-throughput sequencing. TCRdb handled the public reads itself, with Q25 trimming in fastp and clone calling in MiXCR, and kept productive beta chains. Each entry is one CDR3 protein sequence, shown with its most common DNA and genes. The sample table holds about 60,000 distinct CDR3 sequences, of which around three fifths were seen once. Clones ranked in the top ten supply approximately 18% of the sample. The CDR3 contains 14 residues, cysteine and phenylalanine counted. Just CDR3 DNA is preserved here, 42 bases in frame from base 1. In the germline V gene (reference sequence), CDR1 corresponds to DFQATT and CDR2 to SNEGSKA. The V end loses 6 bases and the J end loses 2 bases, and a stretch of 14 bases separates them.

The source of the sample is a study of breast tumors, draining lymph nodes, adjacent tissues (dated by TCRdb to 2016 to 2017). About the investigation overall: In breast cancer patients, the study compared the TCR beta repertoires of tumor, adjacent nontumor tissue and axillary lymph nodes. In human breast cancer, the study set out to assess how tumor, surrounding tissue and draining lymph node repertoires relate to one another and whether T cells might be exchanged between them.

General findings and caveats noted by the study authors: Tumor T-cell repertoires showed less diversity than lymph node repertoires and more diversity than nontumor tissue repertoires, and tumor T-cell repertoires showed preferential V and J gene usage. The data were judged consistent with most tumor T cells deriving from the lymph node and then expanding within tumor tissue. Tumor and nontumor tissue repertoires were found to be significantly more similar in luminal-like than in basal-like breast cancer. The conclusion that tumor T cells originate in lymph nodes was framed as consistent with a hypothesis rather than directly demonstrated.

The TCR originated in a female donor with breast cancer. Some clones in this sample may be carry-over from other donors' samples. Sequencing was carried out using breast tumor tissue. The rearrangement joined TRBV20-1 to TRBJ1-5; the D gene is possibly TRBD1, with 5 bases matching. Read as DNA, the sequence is TGCAGTGCAAAGAGCAGGGTCGGCAATCAGCCCCAGCATTTT. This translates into CSAKSRVGNQPQHF.